The T cell receptor beta chain under discussion was sequenced for a study of blood T cells in healthy people across ages. CDR1 is SGDLS and CDR2 is YYNGEE in the germline V gene. The CDR3 sequence is 14 residues long. Trimming removed 5 bases from V and 6 bases from J; junction bases left unmatched: 6. A second PCR, run for about 7 to 11 cycles, used a sample-barcoded 5' primer plus a J-beta primer mix. Each of the cDNA molecules was tagged by a template-switch adaptor with 12 random nucleotides. TCRdb recomputed calls from the 5' RACE reads with MiXCR, one row per CDR3 protein. The sample holds roughly 1.9 million distinct CDR3 sequences, 30% to 40% seen once. This clonotype occurred many times. The antigen is unknown. Findings of the study overall: Per million T cells, the diversity of TCR beta decreased roughly linearly as age advanced. There were more naive CD4+ cells and higher diversity in long-lived donors than in aged donors.

The rearrangement joins TRBV9 to TRBJ2-7, with TRBD1 matching over 12 bases. The specimen was blood. The source is a human donor in good health. CDR3 DNA: TGTGCCAGCAGTCCCGGGACAGGGGGCTTCGAGCAGTACTTC. This translates into CASSPGTGGFEQYF.